The 24 T cell receptor beta chains reported below all come from one sample, sequenced in a study of identical twins (TCRdb year 2016). The library was obtained by 5' RACE. The reads were generated on an Illumina HiSeq 2000. The public reads were reanalyzed by TCRdb: fastp trimming at Q25, MiXCR alignment, in-frame beta chains only. Duplicate CDR3 protein sequences are folded into a single record with the most common DNA and genes. The sample yields 700,000 or so distinct CDR3 sequences; 8% to 9% were counted once. Jointly, the top ten make up around 0.98% of the sample. A further study also used this sample, focusing on yellow fever vaccine responses in identical twins.

The specimen was PBMCs. These receptors all stem from a woman under 30 in good health.

This clonotype was recorded at least ten times. The chain uses TRBV4-3 and TRBJ2-2, with 7 bases identical to TRBD1. Germline V gene lookup returns CDR1 LGHNA and CDR2 YSLEER. The J segment lost 2 bases and the V segment lost 2 bases, leaving 5 bases of the junction unmatched. CDR3 length: 16 residues. The CDR3 DNA reads as TGCGCCAGCAGCCAAAAGGGACAGCTTAACACCGGGGAGCTGTTTTTT. It encodes CASSQKGQLNTGELFF.

V gene TRBV12-3 or TRBV12-4 combines with J gene TRBJ1-6; D is unclear. V was cut by 3 bases and J by 8 bases, with 5 bases left in between. The length of the CDR3 is 12 residues. The CDR3 sequence: CASSFGHSPLHF. For the CDR3, the DNA is TGTGCCAGCAGTTTTGGGCATTCACCCCTCCACTTT.

This clonotype showed up many times. V and J are TRBV5-6 and TRBJ2-2, with 10 positions matching TRBD1. The CDR3 sequence is 16 residues long. Germline assignment: CDR1 SGHDT and CDR2 YYEEEE. The V gene end was trimmed by 3 bases and the J gene end by 2 bases; junction bases not matched to a gene: 4. In DNA form, the CDR3 reads TGTGCCAGCAGCTCTAAGACAGGGGGCAACACCGGGGAGCTGTTTTTT. It specifies CASSSKTGGNTGELFF.

The sample holds many counts of this clonotype. This chain uses TRBV6-1 with TRBJ2-1; D is perhaps TRBD2 (6 bases). Per germline, CDR1 MNHNS and CDR2 SASEGT. This CDR3 spans 16 amino acids. V lost 6 bases and J 4 bases, leaving 19 bases between the germline ends. CDR3 region: CASSPISGVSYNEQFF. CDR3 DNA sequence: TGTGCCAGCAGCCCTATTAGCGGTGTGTCATACAATGAGCAGTTCTTC.

The chain couples TRBV30 to TRBJ2-1, with 12 nucleotides matching TRBD2. V was pared by 1 base and J by 8 bases, with 6 bases of the junction left unmatched. This CDR3 region has 15 residues. CDR1 is GTSNPN and CDR2 is SVGIG in the germline V gene (reference sequence). The CDR3 DNA reads as TGTGCCTGGAGTGAGACTAGCGGGAGTTTCGATGAGCAGTTCTTC. It is translated as CAWSETSGSFDEQFF.

The chain uses TRBV20-1 and TRBJ2-7; D might be TRBD1 (6 bases). Trimming cost V 6 bases and J 4 bases, with 13 bases left between them. This CDR3 region has 12 residues. Germline V lookup: CDR1 DFQATT, CDR2 SNEGSKA (reference sequence). The CDR3 loop is CSALGAGYEQYF. The CDR3 bases are TGCAGTGCGCTGGGGGCCGGGTACGAGCAGTACTTC.

This clonotype has more than one count but fewer than ten. The chain uses TRBV12-3 or TRBV12-4 and TRBJ1-6; perhaps TRBD1 as D (5 bases). The CDR3 covers 16 residues. V was clipped by 9 bases and J by 0 bases, with 15 bases between them. The CDR3 sequence is CASTIWGGSYNSPLHF. CDR3 in DNA: TGTGCCAGTACTATATGGGGGGGCTCCTATAATTCACCCCTCCACTTT.

This clonotype has only a few counts. The chain uses TRBV9 and TRBJ2-3, with 10 bases fitting TRBD1. The CDR3 has 14 residues. Per germline, CDR1 SGDLS and CDR2 YYNGEE. The V gene end was trimmed by 4 bases and the J gene end by 5 bases; junction bases not matched to a gene: 4. CDR3 region: CASSTGQGLDTQYF. The CDR3 DNA reads as TGTGCCAGCAGCACGGGACAGGGGCTAGATACGCAGTATTTT. The variable domain in full, with the rest retrieved from reference TRBV9 and TRBJ2-3, is DSGVTQTPKHLITATGQRVTLRCSPRSGDLSVYWYQQSLDQGLQFLIQYYNGEERAKGNILERFSAQQFPDLHSELNLSSLELGDSALYFCASSTGQGLDTQYFGPGTRLTVL.

This clonotype was detected only a few times. The chain combines TRBV6-1 with TRBJ2-2; D tentatively fits TRBD1 or TRBD2 (5 bases each). V was clipped by 7 bases and J by 1 base, with 10 bases between them. Per germline, CDR1 MNHNS and CDR2 SASEGT. The CDR3 extends over 14 amino acids. In DNA form, the CDR3 reads TGTGCCAGCATGGGGGAGTTGAACACCGGGGAGCTGTTTTTT. This sequence encodes CASMGELNTGELFF.

This clonotype came up a few times. Here the CDR3 reads CASSQDMGLAAALAKNIQYF. As DNA, the CDR3 is TGCGCCAGCAGCCAAGATATGGGGCTAGCGGCGGCCTTAGCCAAAAACATTCAGTACTTC. The chain carries TRBV4-1 and TRBJ2-4, with 7 positions matching TRBD2. The germline V gene has CDR1 MGHRA and CDR2 YSYEKL. The junction had 14 bases not matched to a gene; V was cut back by 0 bases and J by 0 bases. The CDR3 loop spans 20 amino acids.

This clonotype was observed a few times. The V call is TRBV10-3, the J call TRBJ2-3; TRBD1 aligns across 9 bases. Losses at the gene ends were 8 bases for V and 2 bases for J; bases not matched to a gene: 5. This CDR3 region has 14 residues. Germline V gene sequence: CDR1 ENHRY, CDR2 SYGVKD. The CDR3 coding sequence is TGTGCCATCGGGGACAGGGAGGACACAGATACGCAGTATTTT. Its translation: CAIGDREDTDTQYF.

The CDR3 bases are TGTGCCAGCAGTTACTCGTTGACTAGCGGGAGGGGGGACATTCAGTACTTC. Translation gives CASSYSLTSGRGDIQYF. The chain is built from TRBV6-5 and TRBJ2-4, with 14 bases identical to TRBD2. This CDR3 comprises 17 residues. With 0 bases clipped from V and 8 bases from J, the junction kept 6 bases outside the gene matches. Germline lookup yields CDR1 MNHEY and CDR2 SVGAGI.

This clonotype has only a few counts. The junction does not match germline at one end; this may be a read error. The genes are TRBV27 and TRBJ2-7; 8 bases agree with TRBD2. Germline-derived CDR1 and CDR2 are MNHEY and SMNVEV (reference sequence). There are 16 residues in the CDR3. The CDR3 nucleotides read TGTGCCAGCACCCCGCCTGAGCGGGAGTTCTCTCCAAACAGGAACTTC. Translation: CASTPPEREFSPNRNF.

This clonotype has more than one count but fewer than ten. V usage is TRBV29-1 and J usage is TRBJ2-7; TRBD2 agrees at 15 bases. This CDR3 region has 17 residues. CDR1 is SQVTM and CDR2 is ANQGSEA in the germline V gene. The V gene end was trimmed by 0 bases and the J gene end by 7 bases; junction bases not matched to a gene: 10. The CDR3, as DNA: TGCAGCGTTGAAGATGGACCGGGACTAGCGGGAGGATGGGAGCAGTACTTC. It codes for CSVEDGPGLAGGWEQYF.

The table lists this clonotype with a few counts. The chain joins TRBV11-2 to TRBJ1-2; D ambiguous. Trimming took 5 bases from V and 0 from J, leaving 7 bases between them. Per germline, CDR1 SGHAT and CDR2 FQNNGV. The CDR3 has 13 amino acids. The CDR3 spells CASSPETNYGYTF. CDR3 DNA sequence: TGTGCCAGCAGCCCGGAAACTAACTATGGCTACACCTTC. Filled out from reference TRBV11-2 and TRBJ1-2, the complete variable domain reads EAGVAQSPRYKIIEKRQSVAFWCNPISGHATLYWYQQILGQGPKLLIQFQNNGVVDDSQLPKDRFSAERLKGVDSTLKIQPAKLEDSAVYLCASSPETNYGYTFGSGTRLTVV.

This clonotype appeared a few times. V and J are TRBV12-3 or TRBV12-4 and TRBJ2-2; 7 nucleotides agree with TRBD1. The CDR3 sequence is 13 residues long. The junction had 0 bases not matched to a gene; V was cut back by 1 base and J by 7 bases. The CDR3 sequence is CASSLGQGGELFF. The DNA of the CDR3 is TGTGCCAGCAGTTTAGGACAGGGCGGGGAGCTGTTTTTT.

There are a few counts of this clonotype. The chain has TRBV15 and TRBJ2-2; no clear D. CDR3 length: 16 amino acids. The V gene's germline CDR1 is LNHNV and CDR2 YYDKDF (reference sequence). V lost 2 bases to trimming and J lost 0 bases, with 10 bases between them. In DNA form, the CDR3 reads TGTGCCACCAGCAGACCCGGCCGCACGAACACCGGGGAGCTGTTTTTT. Translated: CATSRPGRTNTGELFF.

This chain links TRBV6-2 or TRBV6-3 with TRBJ2-1; 12 bases match TRBD2. Unmatched junction bases numbered 10, after V lost 11 bases and J lost 8 bases. Germline loops: CDR1 MNHEY, CDR2 SVGEGT. This CDR3 contains 14 residues. The CDR3 nucleotides read TGTGCCGGATCTAGCGGGAGGGATAGCGATGAGCAGTTCTTC. This gives the protein CAGSSGRDSDEQFF.

In this sample, this clonotype turned up a few times. The V gene is TRBV20-1, the J gene TRBJ1-6; D call uncertain. Trimming shortened V by 2 bases and J by 7 bases, and 12 bases separated the two germline ends. The germline V gene has CDR1 DFQATT and CDR2 SNEGSKA (reference sequence). The CDR3 extends over 14 amino acids. The CDR3 region is CSARILIGNSPLHF. The DNA for the CDR3 is TGCAGTGCTAGAATCCTAATCGGGAATTCACCCCTCCACTTT.

The sample holds a few counts of this clonotype. The chain joins TRBV20-1 to TRBJ2-1, with D possibly called TRBD1 or TRBD2 (5 bases each). The V end was cut by 3 bases, the J end by 7 bases, with 19 bases between. This CDR3 is built from 15 residues. Per the germline V gene, CDR1 is DFQATT and CDR2 is SNEGSKA (reference sequence). CDR3 loop: CSARSEGTPWNEQFF. The DNA of the CDR3 is TGCAGTGCTAGGAGCGAAGGGACCCCCTGGAATGAGCAGTTCTTC.

The CDR3 spells CASSEDRITDTQYF. The CDR3 DNA reads TGTGCCAGCAGCGAGGACAGGATCACAGATACGCAGTATTTT. The genes are TRBV9 and TRBJ2-3, with 7 bases fitting TRBD1. Germline V lookup: CDR1 SGDLS, CDR2 YYNGEE. This CDR3 has 14 amino acids. The V and J ends lost 3 bases and 2 bases, in that order; junction bases with no gene match: 3.

The sample holds a few counts of this clonotype. The chain couples TRBV24-1 to TRBJ1-2; TRBD1 is a possible D gene (6 bases). V was trimmed by 3 bases and J by 6 bases, leaving 13 bases between them. The CDR3 has 14 amino acids. Germline V gene data show CDR1 as KGHDR and CDR2 as SFDVKD. CDR3 coding DNA: TGTGCCACCAGTGATCGGACAGCGGGCGATGGCTACACCTTC. Translation gives CATSDRTAGDGYTF.

This clonotype was observed at least ten times. This chain connects TRBV20-1 to TRBJ2-7; TRBD2 might be the D (6 bases). The CDR3 loop spans 12 amino acids. Between the trimmed V and J ends, which lost 3 bases and 2 bases, there was a span of 8 bases. Germline CDR1 reads DFQATT; CDR2 reads SNEGSKA (reference sequence). CDR3 DNA: TGCAGTGCTAGGGGGGGAACCTACGAGCAGTACTTC. This translates into CSARGGTYEQYF.

This clonotype was seen at least ten times. The CDR3 nucleotides read TGTGCCACCAGTGATGCCGGGACAGGGGTGACCTACGAGCAGTACTTC. Translated: CATSDAGTGVTYEQYF. The chain couples TRBV24-1 to TRBJ2-7; 10 positions match TRBD1. The V and J ends lost 3 bases and 2 bases, in that order; junction bases with no gene match: 6. The CDR3 spans 16 residues. Looked up from germline, CDR1 is KGHDR and CDR2 is SFDVKD.